This paragraph reports one T cell receptor beta chain. The data derive from a study of breast tumors, draining lymph nodes, adjacent tissues. Germline trimming cut 3 bases from V and 5 bases from J; bases unmatched to any gene: 7. The CDR3 runs 15 residues. Germline loops: CDR1 KGHDR, CDR2 SFDVKD. The lymph nodes were axillary draining lymph nodes from breast cancer patients. A single record per CDR3 protein comes from TCRdb applying MiXCR to the multiplex PCR reads. The data hold 85,000 to 120,000 distinct CDR3 sequences, with around 30% observed a single time. Material for sequencing was axillary lymph node tissue. The sequence came from a female donor with breast cancer. Some clones in this sample may be carry-over from other donors' samples. The chain joins TRBV24-1 to TRBJ2-5, with 8 bases lining up with TRBD1. The CDR3 nucleotides read TGTGCCACCAGTGATCGGACAGGGATAGAGGAGACCCAGTACTTC. Translating gives CATSDRTGIEETQYF.